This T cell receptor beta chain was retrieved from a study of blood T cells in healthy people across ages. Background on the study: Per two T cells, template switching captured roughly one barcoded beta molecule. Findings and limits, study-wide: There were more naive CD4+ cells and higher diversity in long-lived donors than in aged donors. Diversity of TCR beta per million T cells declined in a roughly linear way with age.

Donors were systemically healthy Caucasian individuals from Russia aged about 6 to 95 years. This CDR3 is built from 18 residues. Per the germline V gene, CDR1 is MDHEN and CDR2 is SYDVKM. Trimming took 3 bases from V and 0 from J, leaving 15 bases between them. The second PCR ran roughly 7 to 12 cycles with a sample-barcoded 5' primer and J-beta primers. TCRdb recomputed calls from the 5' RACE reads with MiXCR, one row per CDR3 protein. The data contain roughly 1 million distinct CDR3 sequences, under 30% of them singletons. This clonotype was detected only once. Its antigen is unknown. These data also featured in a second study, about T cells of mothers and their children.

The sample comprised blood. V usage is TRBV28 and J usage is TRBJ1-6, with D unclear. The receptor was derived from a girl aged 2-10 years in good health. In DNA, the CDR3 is TGTGCCAGCAGTTTCTCCCTTACTCGGGGCTCCTATAATTCACCCCTCCACTTT. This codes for CASSFSLTRGSYNSPLHF.